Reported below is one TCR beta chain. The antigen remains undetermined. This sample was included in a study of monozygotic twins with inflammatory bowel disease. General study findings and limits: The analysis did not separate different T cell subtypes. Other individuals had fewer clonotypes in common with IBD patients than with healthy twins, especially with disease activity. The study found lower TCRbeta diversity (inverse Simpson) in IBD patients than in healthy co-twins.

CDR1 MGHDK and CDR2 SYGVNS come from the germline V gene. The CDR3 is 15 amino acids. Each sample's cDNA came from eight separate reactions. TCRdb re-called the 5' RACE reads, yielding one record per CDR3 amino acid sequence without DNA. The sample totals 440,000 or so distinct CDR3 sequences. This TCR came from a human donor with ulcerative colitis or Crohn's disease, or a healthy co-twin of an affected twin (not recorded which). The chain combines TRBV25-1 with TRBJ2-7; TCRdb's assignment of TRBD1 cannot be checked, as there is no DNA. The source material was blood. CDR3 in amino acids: CASSERTGRTGEQYF.